The 16 T cell receptor beta chains below were found in one sample sequenced in a study of shared clonotypes between healthy human individuals. Produced via immunoSEQ multiplex PCR; TCRdb's table is partial and in-frame only. Among approximately 400,000 clones listed, around 96% were seen once. Material for sequencing was memory CD8+ T cells sorted from blood. As for subset: CD45RO+ cells pooled with CCR7-negative TemRA cells. Receptors were obtained from a man younger than 45 in good health.

In regard to this clone: Other DNA variants within this sample encode the same CDR3. CDR3 DNA sequence: TGTGCCAGCAGCTTAGTTGGGGAAAAACTGTTTTTT. Translated: CASSLVGEKLFF. V and J are TRBV11-2 and TRBJ1-4; no clear D. The CDR3 length is 12 residues. Germline V gene data show CDR1 as SGHAT and CDR2 as FQNNGV. The V end was cut by 1 base, the J end by 8 bases, with 5 bases between.

V usage is TRBV10-3 and J usage is TRBJ2-1, with 12 positions matching TRBD2. Germline V lookup: CDR1 ENHRY, CDR2 SYGVKD. V was pared by 6 bases and J by 5 bases, with 2 bases of the junction left unmatched. The CDR3 has 14 residues. Written as DNA, the CDR3 is TGTGCCATCAGGTCTAGCGGGAGGGACAATGAGCAGTTCTTC. Amino acid sequence: CAIRSSGRDNEQFF.

This clone was detected once. The chain carries TRBV7-9 and TRBJ2-2, with TRBD1 matching 10 bases. Germline V gives CDR1 SEHNR, CDR2 FQNEAQ (reference sequence). This CDR3 is built from 19 residues. Trimming took 5 bases from V and 5 from J; bases not matched to a gene: 17. This chain's CDR3 is CASSLGVPRTGQGTGELFF. The CDR3 nucleotides read TGTGCCAGCAGCCTAGGGGTGCCGCGAACGGGACAGGGGACCGGGGAGCTGTTTTTT.

This chain links TRBV7-8 with TRBJ1-5; no definite D call. V lost 2 bases and J lost 4, with 6 bases in between. Germline lookup yields CDR1 SGHVS and CDR2 FQNEAQ. CDR3 length: 13 amino acids. The CDR3: CASSLSMNQPQHF. As DNA, the CDR3 is TGTGCCAGCAGCTTATCCATGAATCAGCCCCAGCATTTT.

The rearrangement links TRBV18 to TRBJ1-2, with TRBD1 as a possible D gene (5 bases). The CDR3 is 13 residues long. The germline V and J ends were trimmed by 5 bases and 2 bases, with 9 bases remaining between them. Germline CDR1 reads KGHSH; CDR2 reads LQKENI. The CDR3 coding sequence is TGTGCCAGCTCAAATCAGGGAAACTATGGCTACACCTTC. Its translation is CASSNQGNYGYTF.

The gene calls are TRBV28 and TRBJ2-7; TRBD2 might be the D (5 bases). This CDR3 has 15 amino acids. V was trimmed by 3 bases and J by 3 bases, leaving 15 bases between them. CDR1 is MDHEN and CDR2 is SYDVKM in the germline V gene. Written as DNA, the CDR3 is TGTGCCAGCAGTTTGGGCACGACGGGAAGCTACGAGCAGTACTTC. This sequence encodes CASSLGTTGSYEQYF.

The rearrangement uses TRBV15 and TRBJ2-3; D not certain. The CDR3 length is 13 residues. The V end lost 0 bases, the J end lost 2 bases, and 3 bases lay between the germline ends. The V gene's germline CDR1 is LNHNV and CDR2 YYDKDF (reference sequence). For the CDR3, the DNA is TGTGCCACCAGCAGAGATTTCACAGATACGCAGTATTTT. It is translated as CATSRDFTDTQYF.

V is TRBV2 and J is TRBJ1-2; weak D call: TRBD1 (6 bases). Germline CDR1 reads SNHLY; CDR2 reads FYNNEI. Trimming removed 11 bases from V and 6 bases from J, with 13 bases in between. The length of the CDR3 is 11 residues. The CDR3 is CAATDRHGYTF. The CDR3 bases are TGTGCCGCCACCGACAGGCATGGCTACACCTTC.

The chain uses TRBV7-2 and TRBJ1-2, with no clear D. Trimming took off 6 bases at V and 3 bases at J, with 11 bases between the two ends. CDR1 is SGHTA, CDR2 FQGNSA, per germline. The CDR3 loop spans 13 amino acids. CDR3 loop: CASRSRADYGYTF. CDR3 nucleotides: TGTGCCAGCAGGTCGAGAGCGGACTATGGCTACACCTTC. Filled out from reference TRBV7-2 and TRBJ1-2, the complete variable domain reads GAGVSQSPSNKVTEKGKDVELRCDPISGHTALYWYRQSLGQGLEFLIYFQGNSAPDKSGLPSDRFSAERTGGSVSTLTIQRTQQEDSAVYLCASRSRADYGYTFGSGTRLTVV.

J is TRBJ2-1 and V is TRBV7-3; 8 bases line up with TRBD2. The germline V gene has CDR1 SGHTA and CDR2 FQGTGA. V gave up 4 bases and J gave up 9 bases; unmatched junction bases: 11. The CDR3 has 15 amino acids. The CDR3 nucleotides read TGTGCCAGCAGCTCCCACGGGAGGGGATTGGGTGAGCAGTTCTTC. This sequence encodes CASSSHGRGLGEQFF. Using reference TRBV7-3 and TRBJ2-1 for the parts outside the CDR3, the full variable domain is GAGVSQTPSNKVTEKGKYVELRCDPISGHTALYWYRQSLGQGPEFLIYFQGTGAADDSGLPNDRFFAVRPEGSVSTLKIQRTERGDSAVYLCASSSHGRGLGEQFFGPGTRLTVL.

The chain couples TRBV14 to TRBJ2-3, with TRBD2 as a possible D gene (6 bases). This CDR3 is 15 amino acids long. V shed 4 bases and J shed 2 bases, with 13 bases lying between them. In germline, CDR1 is SGHDN, CDR2 FVKESK. The CDR3 DNA reads as TGTGCCAGCAGCCGGTGGGGGGTATCCACAGATACGCAGTATTTT. Amino acids: CASSRWGVSTDTQYF.

V and J are TRBV11-2 and TRBJ2-7; possible D gene TRBD1, 5 bases. Looked up from germline, CDR1 is SGHAT and CDR2 is FQNNGV. CDR3 length: 16 residues. V was pared by 0 bases and J by 0 bases, with 12 bases between. DNA of the CDR3: TGTGCCAGCAGCTTAGAGTTCAGGGCCAGCTCCTACGAGCAGTACTTC. This sequence encodes CASSLEFRASSYEQYF.

The chain is built from TRBV10-3 and TRBJ2-7; D not certain. The CDR3 consists of 14 residues. Trimming cost V 5 bases and J 2 bases, with 13 bases left between them. Germline V gives CDR1 ENHRY, CDR2 SYGVKD. CDR3 DNA: TGTGCCATCAGTCTTGGGCTATCAGCCTACGAGCAGTACTTC. Translation: CAISLGLSAYEQYF.

The DNA for the CDR3 is TGTGCCATCAGTGAGACGACAGGCTCCTATGGCTACACCTTC. This sequence encodes CAISETTGSYGYTF. The chain links TRBV10-3 to TRBJ1-2, with D possibly matching TRBD1 (6 bases). CDR1 is ENHRY and CDR2 is SYGVKD in the germline V gene. The CDR3 extends over 14 amino acids. V lost 2 bases and J 4 bases, leaving 11 bases between the germline ends.

The chain carries TRBV28 and TRBJ2-1, with D possibly matching TRBD2 (6 bases). The CDR3 is 16 residues long. V lost 6 bases and J 0 bases, leaving 15 bases between the germline ends. Germline assignment: CDR1 MDHEN and CDR2 SYDVKM. The CDR3 DNA reads as TGTGCCAGCAGAAAACCGGGACTTAGCTCCTACAATGAGCAGTTCTTC. Translating it yields CASRKPGLSSYNEQFF.

The chain uses TRBV5-1 and TRBJ2-7, with TRBD1 identical over 7 bases. Losses at the gene ends were 4 bases for V and 0 bases for J; bases not matched to a gene: 7. From germline, CDR1 is SGHRS and CDR2 YFSETQ. CDR3 length equals 15 residues. CDR3: CASSAGTDSSYEQYF. As DNA, the CDR3 is TGCGCCAGCAGCGCTGGGACAGATAGCTCCTACGAGCAGTACTTC.